Listed below are T cell receptor beta chains from one sample, sequenced in a study of T-cell reconstitution after alpha-beta-depleted transplantation in children. TCRdb reanalysed the PCR reads using MiXCR and keeps one entry per CDR3 protein. The sample includes 640,000 or so distinct CDR3 sequences, approximately 17% of them seen just once. This material consisted of PBMCs from the stem cell graft donor, taken from the stem cell graft. The receptors come from a human donor who donated a stem cell graft to a child with acute myeloid leukemia. Each CDR3 is given without its conserved first and last residue. The order of the fields is CDR3 length, clone size, J gene, D gene, V gene, CDR3 protein. D genes are given only for firm matches. A row's size may be missing; if present it is once, few, many or a size class.

13 few TRBJ2-1 - TRBV7-9 ASSIFPGRHNEQF
12 many TRBJ2-4 - TRBV20-1 SAIGPLAKNIQY
13 many TRBJ2-2 - TRBV15 ATSRGTMDTGELF
15 few TRBJ1-5 - TRBV7-9 ASSLGGSDSPYQPQH
13 - TRBJ2-1 - TRBV7-9 ASSLARREGNEQF
14 few TRBJ2-7 - TRBV12-3/TRBV12-4 ASSPRSGLLVYEQY
10 many TRBJ1-2 - TRBV20-1 SARASSGGVD
12 - TRBJ2-3 TRBD2 TRBV7-9 ASTGGVATDTQY
11 - TRBJ2-7 - TRBV7-9 ASSPTTGYEQY
12 - TRBJ1-4 - TRBV4-1 ASSPRGTNEKLF
13 - TRBJ1-2 TRBD1 TRBV20-1 SARDLQGGYYGYT
15 - TRBJ1-2 - TRBV7-9 AIPPRDGSTINYGYT
12 many TRBJ2-3 - TRBV20-1 SASGGSGTDTQY
13 - TRBJ2-3 - TRBV9 ASSVESSTTDTQY
12 - TRBJ1-5 - TRBV24-1 ATCDRYSNQPQH
12 many TRBJ1-2 TRBD1 TRBV5-1 ASSPQGQGPGYT